One sample yielded the 8 T cell receptor beta chains listed below, sequenced in a study of T cell responses to AZD1222 COVID-19 vaccine. Produced via immunoSEQ multiplex PCR; TCRdb's table is partial and in-frame only. The table has 150,000 to 200,000 clones, approximately 93% seen once; the top ten hold 0.9%. This material consisted of peripheral blood, taken on day 0 of AZD1222 vaccination. The receptors originated from an adult in good health.

A few counts support this clone. The V gene is TRBV12-5, the J gene TRBJ2-7; D is perhaps TRBD2 (5 bases). The CDR3 runs to 14 residues. Germline V lookup: CDR1 LGHNT, CDR2 FRNRAP. Deletions cut 7 bases from V and 5 bases from J, with 18 bases between. CDR3 region: CASAPGGSGHEQYF. DNA for the CDR3: TGTGCTAGTGCTCCAGGAGGTAGTGGCCACGAGCAGTACTTC.

This rearrangement joins TRBV9 to TRBJ1-1; no reliable D call. The germline V gene has CDR1 SGDLS and CDR2 YYNGEE. This CDR3 comprises 12 residues. Trimming took 4 bases from V and 8 from J, leaving 12 bases between them. CDR3 sequence reads: CASSPPGNEAFF. CDR3 DNA: TGTGCCAGCAGCCCCCCGGGGAACGAAGCTTTCTTT.

The sample holds one count of this clone. The J gene is TRBJ1-2, the V gene TRBV19, with a weak D call TRBD1 (5 bases). Germline CDR1 and CDR2: LNHDA and SQIVND (reference sequence). There are 14 residues in the CDR3. The V gene lost 6 bases and the J gene lost 0 bases, with 11 bases spanning the gap. This CDR3 is CASSATTANYGYTF. The CDR3 DNA is TGTGCCAGTAGCGCCACGACAGCTAACTATGGCTACACCTTC.

V gene TRBV5-1 combines with J gene TRBJ2-5, with 9 bases matching TRBD2. Germline CDR1 SGHRS, CDR2 YFSETQ. V dropped 1 base and J dropped 4; count of bases not matched to a gene: 8. The length of the CDR3 is 16 residues. The CDR3 region has the DNA TGCGCCAGCAGCTTGTTTGCGGGGGGGGCGCTAGAGACCCAGTACTTC. Protein product: CASSLFAGGALETQYF.

This chain connects TRBV25-1 to TRBJ1-2, with 12 bases identical to TRBD1. Trimming cost V 4 bases and J 5 bases; bases outside gene matches: 11. Per the germline V gene, CDR1 is MGHDK and CDR2 is SYGVNS. The CDR3 loop spans 17 amino acids. The CDR3 sequence: CASSGDRGPLRGYGYTF. CDR3 in DNA: TGTGCCAGCAGTGGGGACAGGGGGCCCCTACGGGGTTATGGCTACACCTTC.

This clone is a singleton in its sample. V usage is TRBV6-5 and J usage is TRBJ1-1, with D hard to call. The CDR3 runs 15 residues. Trimming cost V 5 bases and J 1 base, with 14 bases left between them. Germline V gene data show CDR1 as MNHEY and CDR2 as SVGAGI. This chain's CDR3 is CASSPSITGNTEAFF. Here the CDR3 DNA reads TGTGCCAGCAGTCCCTCCATAACGGGGAACACTGAAGCTTTCTTT.

As to this clone: Other DNA sequences within the sample encode an identical CDR3. The gene calls are TRBV5-8 and TRBJ1-1; 7 bases are shared with TRBD1. Losses at the gene ends were 4 bases for V and 2 bases for J; bases not matched to a gene: 5. The CDR3 contains 14 residues. CDR1 is SGHTS and CDR2 is YDEGEE in the germline V gene. The CDR3 DNA sequence: TGTGCCAGCAGCGGCGGGACAGCCAACACTGAAGCTTTCTTT. It is translated as CASSGGTANTEAFF.

The V call is TRBV28, the J call TRBJ2-7; TRBD1 matches at 7 bases. Trimming at V came to 8 bases and at J to 1 base, leaving 5 bases not matched to a gene. CDR1 and CDR2 from the germline V gene are MDHEN and SYDVKM. The CDR3 sequence is 13 residues long. In DNA, the CDR3 is TGTGCCAGCCGAACGGGACAGTCCTACGAGCAGTACTTC. It translates to CASRTGQSYEQYF.